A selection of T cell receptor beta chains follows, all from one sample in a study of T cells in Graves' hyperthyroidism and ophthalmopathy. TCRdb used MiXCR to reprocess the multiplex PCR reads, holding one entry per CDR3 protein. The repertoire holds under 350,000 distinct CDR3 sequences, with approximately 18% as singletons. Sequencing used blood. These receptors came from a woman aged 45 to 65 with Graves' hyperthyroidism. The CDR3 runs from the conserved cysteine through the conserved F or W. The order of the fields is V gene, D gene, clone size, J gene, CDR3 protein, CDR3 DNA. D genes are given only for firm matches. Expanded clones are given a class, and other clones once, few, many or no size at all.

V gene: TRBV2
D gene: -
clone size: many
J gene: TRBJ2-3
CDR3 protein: CASSERTQYF
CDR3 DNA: TGTGCCAGCAGTGAGAGAACGCAGTATTTT

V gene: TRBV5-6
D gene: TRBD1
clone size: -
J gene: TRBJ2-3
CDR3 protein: CASSGDRGNTDTQYF
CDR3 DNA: TGTGCCAGCAGCGGGGACAGGGGGAACACAGATACGCAGTATTTT

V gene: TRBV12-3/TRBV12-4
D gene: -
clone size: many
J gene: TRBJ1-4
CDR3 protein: CASSYGGNEKLFF
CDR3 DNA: TGTGCCAGCAGTTATGGGGGCAATGAAAAACTGTTTTTT

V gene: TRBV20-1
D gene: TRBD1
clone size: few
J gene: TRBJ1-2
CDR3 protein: CSARGQGDGYTF
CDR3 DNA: TGCAGTGCCAGGGGACAGGGCGATGGCTACACCTTC

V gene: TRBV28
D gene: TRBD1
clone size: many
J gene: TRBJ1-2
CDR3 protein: CASSSTGGNGYTF
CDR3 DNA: TGTGCCAGCAGTTCGACAGGGGGCAATGGCTACACCTTC

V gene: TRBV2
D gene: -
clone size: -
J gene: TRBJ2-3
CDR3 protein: CASRGTGTDTQYF
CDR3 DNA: TGTGCCAGCCGAGGTACAGGGACAGATACGCAGTATTTT

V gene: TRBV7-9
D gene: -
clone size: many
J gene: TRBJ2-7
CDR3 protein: CASSPSGLYYEQYF
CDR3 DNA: TGTGCCAGCAGCCCGAGCGGGCTGTATTACGAGCAGTACTTC

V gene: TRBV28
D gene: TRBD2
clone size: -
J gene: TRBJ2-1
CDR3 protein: CASSPNQGGSVNEQFF
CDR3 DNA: TGTGCCAGCAGTCCCAACCAGGGCGGGAGTGTAAATGAGCAGTTCTTC

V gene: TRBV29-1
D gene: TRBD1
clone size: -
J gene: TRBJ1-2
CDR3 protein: CSVEDSGGGYTF
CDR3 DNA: TGCAGCGTTGAAGATTCAGGGGGCGGATACACCTTC

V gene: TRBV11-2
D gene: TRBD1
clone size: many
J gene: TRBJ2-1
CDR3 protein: CASSVGTGNEQFF
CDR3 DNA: TGTGCCAGCAGCGTCGGGACAGGGAATGAGCAGTTCTTC

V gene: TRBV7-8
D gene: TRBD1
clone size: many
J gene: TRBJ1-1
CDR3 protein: CASSRRQGWATEAFF
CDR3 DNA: TGTGCCAGCAGCCGGAGACAGGGTTGGGCCACTGAAGCTTTCTTT

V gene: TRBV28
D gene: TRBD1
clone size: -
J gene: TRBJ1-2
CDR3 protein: CASSYRGKYGYTF
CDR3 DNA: TGTGCCAGCAGTTACAGGGGGAAATATGGCTACACCTTC

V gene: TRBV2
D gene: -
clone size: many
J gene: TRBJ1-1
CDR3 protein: CASSEDRRDTEAFF
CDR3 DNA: TGTGCCAGCAGTGAAGACAGGAGGGACACTGAAGCTTTCTTT

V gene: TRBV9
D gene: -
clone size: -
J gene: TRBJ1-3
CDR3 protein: CASSVTGTGNTIYF
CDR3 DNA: TGTGCCAGCAGCGTAACGGGGACTGGAAACACCATATATTTT

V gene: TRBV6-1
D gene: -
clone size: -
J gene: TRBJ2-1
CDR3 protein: CASRGYLSSYNEQFF
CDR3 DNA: TGTGCCAGCAGGGGGTATTTAAGCTCCTACAATGAGCAGTTCTTC

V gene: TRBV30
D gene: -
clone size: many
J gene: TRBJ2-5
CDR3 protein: CAMMPVQETQYF
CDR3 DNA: TGTGCCATGATGCCAGTCCAAGAGACCCAGTACTTC

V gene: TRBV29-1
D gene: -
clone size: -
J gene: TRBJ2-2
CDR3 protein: CSVEKSDTGELFF
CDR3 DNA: TGCAGCGTTGAGAAGTCCGACACCGGGGAGCTGTTTTTT

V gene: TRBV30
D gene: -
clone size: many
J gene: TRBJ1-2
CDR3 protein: CAWRRNVLKVITYGYTF
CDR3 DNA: TGTGCCTGGAGGCGAAACGTCCTGAAGGTCATCACCTATGGCTACACCTTC

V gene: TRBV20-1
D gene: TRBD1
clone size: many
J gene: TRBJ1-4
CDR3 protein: CSASYRGEKLFF
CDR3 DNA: TGCAGTGCCTCCTACAGGGGAGAAAAACTGTTTTTT

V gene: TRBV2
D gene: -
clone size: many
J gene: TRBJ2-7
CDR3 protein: CASSEDSQPDEQYF
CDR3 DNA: TGTGCCAGCAGTGAAGACTCTCAACCCGACGAGCAGTACTTC

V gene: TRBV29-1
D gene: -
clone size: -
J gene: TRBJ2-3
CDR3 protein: CSVATVTDTQYF
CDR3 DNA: TGCAGCGTTGCGACAGTCACAGATACGCAGTATTTT

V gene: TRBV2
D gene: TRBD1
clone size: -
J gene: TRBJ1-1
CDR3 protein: CASSFQGATEAFF
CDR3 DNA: TGCGCCAGCAGCTTCCAGGGGGCCACTGAAGCTTTCTTT

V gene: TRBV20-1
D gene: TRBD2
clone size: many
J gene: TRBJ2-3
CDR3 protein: CSARDWTSGSGDTQYF
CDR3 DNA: TGCAGTGCTAGAGATTGGACTAGCGGGAGTGGAGATACGCAGTATTTT

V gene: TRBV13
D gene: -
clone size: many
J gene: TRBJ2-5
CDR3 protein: CASSLYRETQYF
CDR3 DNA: TGTGCCAGCAGCCTCTATCGGGAGACCCAGTACTTC

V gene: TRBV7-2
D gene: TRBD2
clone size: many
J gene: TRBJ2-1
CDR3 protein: CASSLASGYYNEQFF
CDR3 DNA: TGTGCCAGCAGCTTGGCTAGCGGATACTACAATGAGCAGTTCTTC

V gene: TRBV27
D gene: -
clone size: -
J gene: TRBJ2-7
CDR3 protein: CASSSWGSGAWYEQYF
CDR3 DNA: TGTGCCAGCAGTTCGTGGGGTAGTGGGGCGTGGTACGAGCAGTACTTC

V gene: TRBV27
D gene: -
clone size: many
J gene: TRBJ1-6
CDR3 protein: CASRDNRRGDSSPLHF
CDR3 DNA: TGTGCCAGCAGGGACAACAGGAGGGGAGACAGTTCACCCCTCCACTTT

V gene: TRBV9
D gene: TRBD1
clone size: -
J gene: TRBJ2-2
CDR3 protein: CASSQTGQANTGELFF
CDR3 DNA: TGTGCCAGCAGCCAAACGGGACAGGCGAACACCGGGGAGCTGTTTTTT

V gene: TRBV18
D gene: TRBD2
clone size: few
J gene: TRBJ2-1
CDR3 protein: CASSPPGLAGHGEQFF
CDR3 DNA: TGTGCCAGCTCACCACCCGGCCTAGCGGGGCACGGTGAGCAGTTCTTC